The clone carrying this T cell receptor (beta chain) was found many times. V shed 6 bases, J shed 1 base, and the junction held 8 bases outside the gene matches. The CDR3 totals 14 residues. CDR1 is DFQATT, CDR2 SNEGSKA, per germline (reference sequence). These data come from a study of glioma-infiltrating T cells. The iRepertoire nested amplicon-rescue multiplex PCR amplified TCR alpha and beta CDR3s from RNA. TCRdb ran MiXCR on the multiplex PCR reads and lists one entry per CDR3 protein. The sample yields some 190,000 distinct CDR3 sequences, 30% to 40% seen once. Source material: glioma tissue, nonneoplastic brain tissue, or PBMCs (not recorded which). This TCR was recovered from a human donor with low-grade glioma or glioblastoma, undergoing nonglioma brain surgery, or in good health (not recorded which). The chain couples TRBV20-1 to TRBJ2-7; TRBD2 matches at 8 bases. This chain's CDR3 is CSAGKAGVSYEQYF. CDR3 in DNA: TGCAGTGCGGGAAAAGCGGGAGTATCCTACGAGCAGTACTTC.